The 6 T cell receptor beta chains given below trace back to one sample, sequenced in a study of beta chain features in type 1 diabetes. Whole-study findings and limits: Within each of all four CD4+ subsets, Type 1 diabetes patients had TCRB CDR3s that were moderately but significantly shorter.

These TCRs are of unknown antigen specificity. Every isolated RNA sample was fully reverse transcribed, so sequencing captured expressed TCRB transcripts. The repertoire was sequenced with immunoSEQ multiplex PCR; TCRdb's copy has only in-frame clones and lacks some. The data show around 140,000 clones, 9% seen once. Material for sequencing was central memory CD4+ T cells from blood. Source of these receptors: a young man with type 1 diabetes.

The chain links TRBV6-1 to TRBJ1-6; a possible D gene is TRBD1 (6 bases). The V gene's germline CDR1 is MNHNS and CDR2 SASEGT. Trimming took off 2 bases at V and 14 bases at J, with 16 bases between the two ends. The CDR3 runs to 14 residues. CDR3 residues: CASSENGQPQSLHF. The CDR3 region has the DNA TGTGCCAGCAGTGAAAACGGACAGCCTCAATCCCTCCACTTT.

The chain is built from TRBV4-2 and TRBJ2-2, with 8 bases lining up with TRBD2. Losses at the gene ends were 5 bases for V and 3 bases for J; bases not matched to a gene: 5. This CDR3 spans 15 amino acids. Looked up from germline, CDR1 is LGHNA and CDR2 is YNFKEQ. The CDR3 DNA reads as TGTGCCAGCAGCGTCTCGCGGGGGGACACCGGGGAGCTGTTTTTT. This sequence encodes CASSVSRGDTGELFF.

This clone appeared a few times. The chain couples TRBV7-2 to TRBJ2-7, with 8 bases that match TRBD2. This CDR3 is 14 amino acids long. After removal of 5 bases from V and 5 bases from J, the junction contained 8 bases not matched to a gene. Germline CDR1 reads SGHTA; CDR2 reads FQGNSA. The CDR3, as DNA: TGTGCCAGCAGCATGCGGCGGGGGGACCACGAGCAGTACTTC. Protein: CASSMRRGDHEQYF.

The gene calls are TRBV7-2 and TRBJ2-7; 10 nucleotides match TRBD1. The CDR3 is made up of 14 amino acids. V was pared by 2 bases and J by 7 bases, with 5 bases of the junction left unmatched. CDR1 is SGHTA, CDR2 FQGNSA, per germline. The CDR3 sequence is CASSLRQGASEQYF. The CDR3 DNA reads TGTGCCAGCAGCTTACGACAGGGGGCAAGTGAGCAGTACTTC.

This clone was seen a handful of times. The rearrangement uses TRBV5-4 and TRBJ2-5, with 8 nucleotides matching TRBD2. Germline V lookup: CDR1 SGHNT, CDR2 YYREEE (reference sequence). The CDR3 covers 16 residues. J was trimmed by 5 bases and V by 1 base; bases with no gene match: 10. The DNA of the CDR3 is TGTGCCAGCAGCTTGTCGGGGGGGGCCGGTGGGGAGACCCAGTACTTC. The encoded protein is CASSLSGGAGGETQYF.

The V call is TRBV11-1, the J call TRBJ2-1; 8 bases are shared with TRBD2. The CDR3 loop spans 11 amino acids. CDR1 is SGHAT, CDR2 FQDESV, per germline (reference sequence). V lost 4 bases and J lost 11; bases outside the gene matches: 1. The CDR3 loop is CASSSGGKQFF. The CDR3 DNA reads as TGTGCCAGCAGCTCGGGGGGGAAGCAGTTCTTC. The whole variable domain, filled in from reference TRBV11-1 and TRBJ2-1, reads EAEVAQSPRYKITEKSQAVAFWCDPISGHATLYWYRQILGQGPELLVQFQDESVVDDSQLPKDRFSAERLKGVDSTLKIQPAELGDSAMYLCASSSGGKQFFGPGTRLTVL.